Sequencing of this T cell receptor (beta chain) was carried out in a study of blood T cell repertoires in COVID-19. In the source study's methods: Amplified reference gene primers provided the basis for estimating nucleated cell counts. The data were produced by immunoSEQ multiplex PCR, yet TCRdb's version contains in-frame clones alone and is incomplete. That table supplies the V and J calls and clone size; D and trimming were determined from the DNA. The data contain around 200,000 clones, roughly 87% of them singletons. Germline V gene sequence: CDR1 MNHEY, CDR2 SVGAGI. Trimming cost V 5 bases and J 4 bases; bases outside gene matches: 7. This CDR3 contains 15 residues.

This sequence joins TRBV6-5 and TRBJ1-5; 8 positions match TRBD1. The sequenced sample consisted of peripheral blood. The receptor's source is a woman aged 18-29 years who had recovered from COVID-19. CDR3 residues: CASSPRTGSNQPQHF. The CDR3 bases are TGTGCCAGCAGTCCCCGGACAGGGTCTAATCAGCCCCAGCATTTT.